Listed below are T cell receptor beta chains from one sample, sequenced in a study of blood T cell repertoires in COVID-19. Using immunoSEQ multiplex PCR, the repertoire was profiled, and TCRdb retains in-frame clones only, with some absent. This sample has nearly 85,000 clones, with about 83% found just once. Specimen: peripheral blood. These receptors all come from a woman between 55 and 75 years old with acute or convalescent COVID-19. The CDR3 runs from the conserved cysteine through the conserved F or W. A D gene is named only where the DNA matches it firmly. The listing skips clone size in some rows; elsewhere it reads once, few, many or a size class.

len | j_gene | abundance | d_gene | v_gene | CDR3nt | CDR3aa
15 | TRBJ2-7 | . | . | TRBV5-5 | TGTGCCAGCAGCACCCCACTAGGGGGGGCAGGAGAGCAGTACTTC | CASSTPLGGAGEQYF
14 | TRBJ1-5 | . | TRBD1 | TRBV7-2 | TGTGCCAGCAGCTTAGAAACAGGGGATCAGCCCCAGCATTTT | CASSLETGDQPQHF
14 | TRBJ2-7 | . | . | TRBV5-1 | TGCGCCAGCAGCGATATCAGGAACACCTACGAGCAGTACTTC | CASSDIRNTYEQYF
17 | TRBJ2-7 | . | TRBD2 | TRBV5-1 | TGCGCCAGCAGCTTGGCCGCTGGACTAGCGGGTTCCTACGAGCAGTACTTC | CASSLAAGLAGSYEQYF
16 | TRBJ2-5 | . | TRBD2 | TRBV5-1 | TGCGCCAGCAGCCACGGACTAGCGGGAGGTGGCGAGACCCAGTACTTC | CASSHGLAGGGETQYF
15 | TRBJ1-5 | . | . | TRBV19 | TGTGCCAGTAGTCTGGGGGCGCGATTAGGTCAGCCCCAGCATTTT | CASSLGARLGQPQHF
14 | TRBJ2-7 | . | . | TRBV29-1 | TGCAGCGTTGGGCCGGGAGAGTCTGGCTACGAGCAGTACTTC | CSVGPGESGYEQYF
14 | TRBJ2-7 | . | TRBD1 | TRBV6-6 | TGTGCCAGCAGTGCGAGACAGGGATACGACGAGCAGTACTTC | CASSARQGYDEQYF
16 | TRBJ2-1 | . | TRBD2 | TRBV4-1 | TGCGCCAGCAGCCAAGTAGCGGGGGGGGCCTACAATGAGCAGTTCTTC | CASSQVAGGAYNEQFF
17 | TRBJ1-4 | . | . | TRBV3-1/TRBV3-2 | TGTGCCAGCAGCCAAGTTGTAGGCAGGGCAGCTAATGAAAAACTGTTTTTT | CASSQVVGRAANEKLFF
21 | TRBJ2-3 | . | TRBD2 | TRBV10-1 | TGCGCCAGCAGTGAAACTAACAGGGGACTAGCGGGAGGTGGAGGCACAGATACGCAGTATTTT | CASSETNRGLAGGGGTDTQYF
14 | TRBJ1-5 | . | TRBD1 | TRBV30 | TGTGCCTGGACTCGACAGGGTGGTGGTCAGCCCCAGCATTTT | CAWTRQGGGQPQHF
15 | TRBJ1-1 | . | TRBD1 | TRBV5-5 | TGTGCCAGCAGCGCGACGACAGGGGGGTACACTGAAGCTTTCTTT | CASSATTGGYTEAFF
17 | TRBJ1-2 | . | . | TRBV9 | TGTGCCAGCAGCGTAGCTACGAGAGGGGGGGAGAACTATGGCTACACCTTC | CASSVATRGGENYGYTF
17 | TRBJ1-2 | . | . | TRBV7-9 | TGTGCCAGCAGCTTAAGGGTCCAGGGTATTCCTAACTATGGCTACACCTTC | CASSLRVQGIPNYGYTF
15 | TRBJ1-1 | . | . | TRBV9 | TGTGCCAGCAGCGTAGGGCCAGGGGATAACACTGAAGCTTTCTTT | CASSVGPGDNTEAFF
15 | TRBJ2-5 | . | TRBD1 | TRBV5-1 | TGCGCCAGCAGCTCGACCGGGACAGGGGAAGAGACCCAGTACTTC | CASSSTGTGEETQYF
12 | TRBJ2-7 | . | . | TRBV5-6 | TGTGCCAGCAGCTTGACAGAGTACGAGCAGTACTTC | CASSLTEYEQYF
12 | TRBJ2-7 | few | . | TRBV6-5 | TGTGCCAGCAGAAACGGGTTCTACGAGCAGTACTTC | CASRNGFYEQYF
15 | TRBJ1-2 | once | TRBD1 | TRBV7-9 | TGTGCCAGCACCCCCCTCGGGGGACAGAACTATGGCTACACCTTC | CASTPLGGQNYGYTF
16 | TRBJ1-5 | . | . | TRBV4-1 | TGCGCCAGCAGCCAAGAGTTCGTCAGTATTAGCCAGCCCCAGCATTTT | CASSQEFVSISQPQHF
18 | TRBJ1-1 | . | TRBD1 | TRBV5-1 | TGCGCCAGCAGCCTACAACCGGGACAGGGCCTTATGAACACTGAAGCTTTCTTT | CASSLQPGQGLMNTEAFF
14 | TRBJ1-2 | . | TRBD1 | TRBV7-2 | TGTGCCAGCAGCTTCTGGACAGGAGATGAGGGCTACACCTTC | CASSFWTGDEGYTF
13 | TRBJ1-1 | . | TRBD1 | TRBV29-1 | TGCAGCGTTGAAACAGGGGTGAACACTGAAGCTTTCTTT | CSVETGVNTEAFF
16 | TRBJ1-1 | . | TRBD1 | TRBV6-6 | TGTGCCAGCAGCCACACAGGGGGCGCGACGAACACTGAAGCTTTCTTT | CASSHTGGATNTEAFF
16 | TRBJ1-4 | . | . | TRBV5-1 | TGCGCCAGCAGCTTGGTGGGGCAGCTTTATAATGAAAAACTGTTTTTT | CASSLVGQLYNEKLFF
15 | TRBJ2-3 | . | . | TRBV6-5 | TGTGCCAGCAGTTACTCGACGGGAGTAACAGATACGCAGTATTTT | CASSYSTGVTDTQYF
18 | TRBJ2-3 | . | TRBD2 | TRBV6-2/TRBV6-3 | TGTGCCAGCAGTTACTCCCAGCGGGGGGGCCGAGGCACAGATACGCAGTATTTT | CASSYSQRGGRGTDTQYF
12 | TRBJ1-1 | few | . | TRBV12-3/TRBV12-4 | TGTGCCAGCAGTTTAGGACAGCTTGAAGCTTTCTTT | CASSLGQLEAFF
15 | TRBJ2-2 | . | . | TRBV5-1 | TGCGCCAGTGGTGGGGAGACGGATTATACCGGGGAGCTGTTTTTT | CASGGETDYTGELFF
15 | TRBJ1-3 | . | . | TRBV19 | TGTGCCAGTAGTACAGGGTCCCCCTCTGGAAACACCATATATTTT | CASSTGSPSGNTIYF
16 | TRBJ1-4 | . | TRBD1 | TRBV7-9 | TGTGCCAGCAGCCAGGGACAGGGTCGAAGGTTTGAAAAACTGTTTTTT | CASSQGQGRRFEKLFF
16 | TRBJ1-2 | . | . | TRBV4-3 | TGCGCCAGCAGCCAAGATAATAGCGGGAGTATCCTAGGCTACACCTTC | CASSQDNSGSILGYTF
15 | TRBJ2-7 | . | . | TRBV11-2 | TGTGCCAGCAGCTTAGAGGTAGGGGGCTCCTACGAGCAGTACTTC | CASSLEVGGSYEQYF
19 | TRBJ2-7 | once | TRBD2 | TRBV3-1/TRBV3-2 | TGTGCCAGCAGCCATTGGCCCTCACTAGCGGGGCAGAGCTCCTACGAGCAGTACTTC | CASSHWPSLAGQSSYEQYF
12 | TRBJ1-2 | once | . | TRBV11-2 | TGTGCCAGCAGCGCTACCAAACTGAACTACACCTTC | CASSATKLNYTF
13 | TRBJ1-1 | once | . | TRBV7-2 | TGTGCCAGCAGCTTACAAGCGGGAACTGAAGCTTTCTTT | CASSLQAGTEAFF
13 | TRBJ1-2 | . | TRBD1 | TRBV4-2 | TGTGCCAGCAGCCAAGAAGGGACAGGAGGTAACACCTTC | CASSQEGTGGNTF
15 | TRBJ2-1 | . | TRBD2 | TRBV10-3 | TGTGCCATCAGTGCCCTAGCGGGGGGTGGTGGTGAGCAGTTCTTC | CAISALAGGGGEQFF
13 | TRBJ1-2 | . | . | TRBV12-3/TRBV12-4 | TGTGCCAGCAGGAGAGACAGTAACTATGGCTACACCTTC | CASRRDSNYGYTF
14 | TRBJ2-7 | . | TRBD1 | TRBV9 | TGTGCCAGCAGCGTAGCGGGACAGGGCTACGAGCAGTACTTC | CASSVAGQGYEQYF
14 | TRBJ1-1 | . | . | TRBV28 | TGTGCCAGCAGTTTTACCAGGAGGGCCACTGAAGCTTTCTTT | CASSFTRRATEAFF
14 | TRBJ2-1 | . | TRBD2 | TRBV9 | TGTGCCAGCAGCGCGGGAGGGTCCTACAATGAGCAGTTCTTC | CASSAGGSYNEQFF